The following is a T cell receptor (beta chain) sequence with its context. Its antigen is still unknown. These data come from a study of cytomegalovirus exposure and HLA in healthy donors. Study conclusions and caveats: Using the classifier, cytomegalovirus status was reportedly diagnosed with high specificity and sensitivity.

Germline trimming cut 4 bases from V and 5 bases from J; bases unmatched to any gene: 0. There are 12 residues in the CDR3. CDR1 is SGHRS, CDR2 YFSETQ, per germline. The study ran its PCR with 60 Vbeta and 13 Jbeta primers. In the original analysis: Later work found roughly 80 million unique TCR beta chains, with roughly 11 million shared. The repertoire was sequenced with immunoSEQ multiplex PCR; TCRdb's copy has only in-frame clones and lacks some. The DNA gave D and trimming, while V, J and clone size come from that table. This repertoire includes around 78,000 clones. The sample taken for sequencing was PBMCs. The chain is built from TRBV5-1 and TRBJ2-7; 10 bases fit TRBD1. The clonotype was recovered from a man between 18 and 35 years old in good health and CMV-seropositive. CDR3 in DNA: TGCGCCAGCAGCGGGACAGGGGACGAGCAGTACTTC. Its translation is CASSGTGDEQYF.